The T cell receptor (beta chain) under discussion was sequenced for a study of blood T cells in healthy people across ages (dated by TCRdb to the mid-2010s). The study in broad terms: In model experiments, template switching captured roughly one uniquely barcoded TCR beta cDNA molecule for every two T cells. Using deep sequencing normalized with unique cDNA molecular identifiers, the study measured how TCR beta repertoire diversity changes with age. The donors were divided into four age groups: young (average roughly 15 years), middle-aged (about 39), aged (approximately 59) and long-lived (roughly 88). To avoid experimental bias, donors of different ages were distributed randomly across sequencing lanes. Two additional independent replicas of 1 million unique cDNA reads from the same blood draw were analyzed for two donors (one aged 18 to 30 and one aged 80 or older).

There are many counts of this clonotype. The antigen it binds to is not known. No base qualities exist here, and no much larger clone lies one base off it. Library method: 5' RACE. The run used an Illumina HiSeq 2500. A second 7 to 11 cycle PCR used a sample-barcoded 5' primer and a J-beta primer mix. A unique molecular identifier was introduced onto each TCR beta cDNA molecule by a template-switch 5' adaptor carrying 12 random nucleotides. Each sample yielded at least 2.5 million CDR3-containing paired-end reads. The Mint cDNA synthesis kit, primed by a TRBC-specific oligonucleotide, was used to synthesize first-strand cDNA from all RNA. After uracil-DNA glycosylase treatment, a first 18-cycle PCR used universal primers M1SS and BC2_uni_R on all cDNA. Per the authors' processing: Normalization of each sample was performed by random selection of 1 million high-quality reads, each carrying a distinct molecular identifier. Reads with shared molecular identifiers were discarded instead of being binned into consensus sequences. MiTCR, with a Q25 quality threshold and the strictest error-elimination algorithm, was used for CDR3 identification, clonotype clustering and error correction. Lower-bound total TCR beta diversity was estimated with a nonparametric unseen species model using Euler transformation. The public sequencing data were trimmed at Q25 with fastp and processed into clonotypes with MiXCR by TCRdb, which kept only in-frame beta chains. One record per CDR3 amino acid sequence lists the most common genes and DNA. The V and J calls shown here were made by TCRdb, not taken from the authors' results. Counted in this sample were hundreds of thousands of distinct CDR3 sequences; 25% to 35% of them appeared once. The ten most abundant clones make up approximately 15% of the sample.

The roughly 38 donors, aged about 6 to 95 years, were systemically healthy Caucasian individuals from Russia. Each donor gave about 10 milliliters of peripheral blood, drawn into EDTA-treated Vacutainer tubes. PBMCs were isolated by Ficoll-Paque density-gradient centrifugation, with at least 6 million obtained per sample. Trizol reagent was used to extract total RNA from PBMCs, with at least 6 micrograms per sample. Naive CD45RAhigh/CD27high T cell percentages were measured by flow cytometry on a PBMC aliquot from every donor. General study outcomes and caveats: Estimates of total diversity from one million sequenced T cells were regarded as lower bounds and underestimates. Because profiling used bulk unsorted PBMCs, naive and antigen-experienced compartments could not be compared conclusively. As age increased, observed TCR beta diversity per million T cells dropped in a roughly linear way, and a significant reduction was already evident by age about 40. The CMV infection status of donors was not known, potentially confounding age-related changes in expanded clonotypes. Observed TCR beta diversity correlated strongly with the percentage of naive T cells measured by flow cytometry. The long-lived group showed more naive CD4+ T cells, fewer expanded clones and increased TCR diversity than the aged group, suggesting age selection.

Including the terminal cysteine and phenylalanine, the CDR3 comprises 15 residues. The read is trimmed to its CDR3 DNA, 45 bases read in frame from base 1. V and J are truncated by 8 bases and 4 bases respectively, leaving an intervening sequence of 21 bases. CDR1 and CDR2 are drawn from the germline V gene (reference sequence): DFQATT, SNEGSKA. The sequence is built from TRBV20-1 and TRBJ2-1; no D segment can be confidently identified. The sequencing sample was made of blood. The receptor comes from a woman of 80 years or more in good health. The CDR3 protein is CSLSNARAPYNEQFF. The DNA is TGCAGTCTCTCCAACGCACGGGCACCATACAATGAGCAGTTCTTC.